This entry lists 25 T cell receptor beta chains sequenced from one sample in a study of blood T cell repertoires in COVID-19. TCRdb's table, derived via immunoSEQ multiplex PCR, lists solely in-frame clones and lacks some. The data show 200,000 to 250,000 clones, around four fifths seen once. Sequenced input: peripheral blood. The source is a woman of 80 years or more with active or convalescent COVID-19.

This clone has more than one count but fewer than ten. This chain's CDR3 is CASSLSTGSYQPQHF. CDR3 sequence (DNA): TGTGCCAGCAGCTTGTCCACAGGGAGCTATCAGCCCCAGCATTTT. This chain joins TRBV5-5 and TRBJ1-5; weak D call: TRBD1 (6 bases). Trimming stripped 1 base from V and 5 bases from J, with 13 bases between. CDR3 length: 15 amino acids. Germline values: CDR1 SGHKS, CDR2 YYEKEE (reference sequence).

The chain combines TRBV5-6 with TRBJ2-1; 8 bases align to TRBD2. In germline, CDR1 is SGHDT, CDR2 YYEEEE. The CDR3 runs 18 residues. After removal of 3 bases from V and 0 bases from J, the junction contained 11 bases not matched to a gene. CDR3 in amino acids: CASSWGGLAGSSYNEQFF. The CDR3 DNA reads TGTGCCAGCAGCTGGGGGGGCTTAGCGGGAAGCTCCTACAATGAGCAGTTCTTC.

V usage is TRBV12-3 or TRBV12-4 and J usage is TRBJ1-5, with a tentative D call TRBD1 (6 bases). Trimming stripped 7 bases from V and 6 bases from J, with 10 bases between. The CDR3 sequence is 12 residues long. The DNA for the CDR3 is TGTGCCAGCAAGGGGGAAGGTCAGCCCCAGCATTTT. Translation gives CASKGEGQPQHF.

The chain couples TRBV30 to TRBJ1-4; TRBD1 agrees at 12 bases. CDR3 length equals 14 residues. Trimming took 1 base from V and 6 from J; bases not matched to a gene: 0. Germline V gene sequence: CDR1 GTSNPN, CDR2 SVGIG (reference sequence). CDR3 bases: TGTGCCTGGAGTGGGGACAGGGGGCATGAAAAACTGTTTTTT. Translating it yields CAWSGDRGHEKLFF.

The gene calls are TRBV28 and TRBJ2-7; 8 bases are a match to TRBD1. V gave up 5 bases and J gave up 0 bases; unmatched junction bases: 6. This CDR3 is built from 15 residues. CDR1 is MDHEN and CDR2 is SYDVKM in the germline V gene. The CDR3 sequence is CASSLPGGSSYEQYF. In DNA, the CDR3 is TGTGCCAGCAGTCTTCCAGGGGGCAGCTCCTACGAGCAGTACTTC.

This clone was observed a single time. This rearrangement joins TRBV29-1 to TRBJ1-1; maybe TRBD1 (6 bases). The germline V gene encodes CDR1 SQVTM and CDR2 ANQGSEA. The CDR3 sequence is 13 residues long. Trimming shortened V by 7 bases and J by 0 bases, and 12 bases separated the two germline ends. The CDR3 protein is CSASGQLNTEAFF. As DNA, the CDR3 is TGCAGCGCCAGCGGACAGTTGAACACTGAAGCTTTCTTT. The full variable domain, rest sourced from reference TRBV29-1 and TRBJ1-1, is SAVISQKPSRDICQRGTSLTIQCQVDSQVTMMFWYRQQPGQSLTLIATANQGSEATYESGFVIDKFPISRPNLTFSTLTVSNMSPEDSSIYLCSASGQLNTEAFFGQGTRLTVV.

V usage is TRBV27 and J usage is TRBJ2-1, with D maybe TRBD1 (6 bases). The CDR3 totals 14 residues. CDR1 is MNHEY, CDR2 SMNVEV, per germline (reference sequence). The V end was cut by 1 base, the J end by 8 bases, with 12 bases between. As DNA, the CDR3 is TGTGCCAGCAGTTTATGGGGGCGCGTTGATGAGCAGTTCTTC. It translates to CASSLWGRVDEQFF.

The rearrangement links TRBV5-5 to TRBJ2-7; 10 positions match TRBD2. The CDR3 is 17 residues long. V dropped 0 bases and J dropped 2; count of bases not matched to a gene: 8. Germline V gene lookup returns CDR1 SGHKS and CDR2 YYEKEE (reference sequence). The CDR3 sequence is CASSLASSGGSPYEQYF. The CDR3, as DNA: TGTGCCAGCAGCTTGGCATCTAGCGGGGGAAGCCCCTACGAGCAGTACTTC. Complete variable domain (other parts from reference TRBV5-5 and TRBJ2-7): DAGVTQSPTHLIKTRGQQVTLRCSPISGHKSVSWYQQVLGQGPQFIFQYYEKEERGRGNFPDRFSARQFPNYSSELNVNALLLGDSALYLCASSLASSGGSPYEQYFGPGTRLTVT.

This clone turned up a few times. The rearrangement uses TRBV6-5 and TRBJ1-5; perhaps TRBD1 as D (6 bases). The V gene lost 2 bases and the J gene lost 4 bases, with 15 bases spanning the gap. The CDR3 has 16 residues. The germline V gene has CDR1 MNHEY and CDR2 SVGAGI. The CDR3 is CASSYETRGRNQPQHF. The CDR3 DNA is TGTGCCAGCAGTTACGAGACCAGGGGCAGAAATCAGCCCCAGCATTTT.

The CDR3: CASSPGTSGSTDTQYF. In nucleotides, the CDR3 is TGTGCCAGCTCACCCGGGACTAGCGGGAGCACAGATACGCAGTATTTT. The J gene is TRBJ2-3, the V gene TRBV18; 12 nucleotides agree with TRBD2. V lost 3 bases, J lost 0 bases, and 1 base stayed unmatched. This CDR3 contains 16 residues. The germline gives CDR1 KGHSH, CDR2 LQKENI.

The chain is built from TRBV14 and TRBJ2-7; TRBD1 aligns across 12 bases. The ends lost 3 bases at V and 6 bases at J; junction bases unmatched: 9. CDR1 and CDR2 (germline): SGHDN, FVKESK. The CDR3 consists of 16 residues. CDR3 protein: CASSHWDRGQAGEQYF. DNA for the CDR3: TGTGCCAGCAGCCATTGGGACAGGGGGCAGGCGGGCGAGCAGTACTTC.

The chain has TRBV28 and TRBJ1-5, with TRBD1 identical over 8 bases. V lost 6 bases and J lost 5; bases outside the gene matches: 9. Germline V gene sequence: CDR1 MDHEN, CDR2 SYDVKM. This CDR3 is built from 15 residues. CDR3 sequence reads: CASSPDRVRHQPQHF. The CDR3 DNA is TGTGCCAGCAGCCCGGACAGGGTTCGCCATCAGCCCCAGCATTTT. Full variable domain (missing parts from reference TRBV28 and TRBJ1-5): DVKVTQSSRYLVKRTGEKVFLECVQDMDHENMFWYRQDPGLGLRLIYFSYDVKMKEKGDIPEGYSVSREKKERFSLILESASTNQTSMYLCASSPDRVRHQPQHFGDGTRLSIL.

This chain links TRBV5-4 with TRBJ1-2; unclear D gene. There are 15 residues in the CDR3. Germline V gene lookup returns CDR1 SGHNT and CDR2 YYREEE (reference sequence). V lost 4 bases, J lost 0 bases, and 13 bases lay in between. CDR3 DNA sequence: TGTGCCAGCAGCCCCCCGGGGTCAGCTAACTATGGCTACACCTTC. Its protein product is CASSPPGSANYGYTF.

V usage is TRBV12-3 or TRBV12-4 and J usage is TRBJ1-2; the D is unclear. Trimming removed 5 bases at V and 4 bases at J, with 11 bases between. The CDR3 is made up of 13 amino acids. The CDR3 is CASSRGPSYGYTF. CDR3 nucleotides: TGTGCCAGCAGTAGAGGGCCCTCCTATGGCTACACCTTC.

CDR3 amino acids: CASSFRGGNTEAFF. The CDR3 DNA sequence: TGCGCCAGCAGCTTTCGAGGGGGAAACACTGAAGCTTTCTTT. V usage is TRBV5-1 and J usage is TRBJ1-1, with a weak D call TRBD1 (6 bases). V lost 2 bases and J lost 2, with 10 bases in between. Looked up from germline, CDR1 is SGHRS and CDR2 is YFSETQ. The CDR3 runs 14 residues.

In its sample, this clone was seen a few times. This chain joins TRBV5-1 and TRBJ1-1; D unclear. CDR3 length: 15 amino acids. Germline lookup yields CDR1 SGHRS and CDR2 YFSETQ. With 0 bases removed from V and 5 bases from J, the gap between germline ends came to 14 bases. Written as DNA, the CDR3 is TGCGCCAGCAGCTTGGTTAGCCAACGAGGGACTGAAGCTTTCTTT. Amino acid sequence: CASSLVSQRGTEAFF.

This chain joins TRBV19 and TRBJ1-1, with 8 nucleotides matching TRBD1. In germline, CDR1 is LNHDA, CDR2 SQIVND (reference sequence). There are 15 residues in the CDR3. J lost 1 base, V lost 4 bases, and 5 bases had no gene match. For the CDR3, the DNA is TGTGCCAGTAGTACAATTGGGACAGGGAACACTGAAGCTTTCTTT. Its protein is CASSTIGTGNTEAFF.

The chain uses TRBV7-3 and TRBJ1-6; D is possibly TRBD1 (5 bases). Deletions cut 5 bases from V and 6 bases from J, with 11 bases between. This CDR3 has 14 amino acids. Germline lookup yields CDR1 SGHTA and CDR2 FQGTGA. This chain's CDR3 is CASSLGHSNSPLHF. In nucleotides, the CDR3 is TGTGCCAGCAGCCTTGGACACAGTAATTCACCCCTCCACTTT.

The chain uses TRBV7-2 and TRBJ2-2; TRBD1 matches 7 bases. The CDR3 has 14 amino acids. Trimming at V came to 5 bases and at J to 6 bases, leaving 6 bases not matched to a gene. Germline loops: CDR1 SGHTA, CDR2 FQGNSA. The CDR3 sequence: CASSTTGVAGELFF. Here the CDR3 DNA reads TGTGCCAGCAGCACAACAGGGGTAGCCGGGGAGCTGTTTTTT. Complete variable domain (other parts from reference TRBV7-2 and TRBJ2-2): GAGVSQSPSNKVTEKGKDVELRCDPISGHTALYWYRQSLGQGLEFLIYFQGNSAPDKSGLPSDRFSAERTGGSVSTLTIQRTQQEDSAVYLCASSTTGVAGELFFGEGSRLTVL.

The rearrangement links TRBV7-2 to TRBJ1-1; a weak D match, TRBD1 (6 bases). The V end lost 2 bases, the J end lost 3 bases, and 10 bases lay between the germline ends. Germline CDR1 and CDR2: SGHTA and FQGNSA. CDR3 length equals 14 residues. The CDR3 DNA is TGTGCCAGCAGCTTAAGTCCAGGGGACACTGAAGCTTTCTTT. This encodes CASSLSPGDTEAFF. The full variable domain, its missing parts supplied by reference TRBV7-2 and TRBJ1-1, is GAGVSQSPSNKVTEKGKDVELRCDPISGHTALYWYRQSLGQGLEFLIYFQGNSAPDKSGLPSDRFSAERTGGSVSTLTIQRTQQEDSAVYLCASSLSPGDTEAFFGQGTRLTVV.

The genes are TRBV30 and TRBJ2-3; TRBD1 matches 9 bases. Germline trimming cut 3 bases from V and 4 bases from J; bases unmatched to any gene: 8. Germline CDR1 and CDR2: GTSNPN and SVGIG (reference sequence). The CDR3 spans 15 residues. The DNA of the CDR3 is TGTGCCTGGAGCGGGACAGGGTCGTTCCCAGATACGCAGTATTTT. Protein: CAWSGTGSFPDTQYF.

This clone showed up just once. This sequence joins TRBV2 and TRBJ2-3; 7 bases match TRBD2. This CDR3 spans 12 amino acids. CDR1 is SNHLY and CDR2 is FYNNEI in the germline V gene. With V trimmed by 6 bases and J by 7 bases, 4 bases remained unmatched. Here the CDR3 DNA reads TGTGCCAGCAGGCGGGAGCCAAATACGCAGTATTTT. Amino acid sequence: CASRREPNTQYF.

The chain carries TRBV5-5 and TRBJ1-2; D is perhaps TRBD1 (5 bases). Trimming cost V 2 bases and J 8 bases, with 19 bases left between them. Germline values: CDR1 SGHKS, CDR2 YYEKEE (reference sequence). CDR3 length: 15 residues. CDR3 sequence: CASSFDGRVFSGYTF. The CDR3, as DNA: TGTGCCAGCAGCTTTGATGGCAGGGTGTTTAGCGGCTACACCTTC. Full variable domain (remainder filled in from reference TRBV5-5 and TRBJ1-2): DAGVTQSPTHLIKTRGQQVTLRCSPISGHKSVSWYQQVLGQGPQFIFQYYEKEERGRGNFPDRFSARQFPNYSSELNVNALLLGDSALYLCASSFDGRVFSGYTFGSGTRLTVV.

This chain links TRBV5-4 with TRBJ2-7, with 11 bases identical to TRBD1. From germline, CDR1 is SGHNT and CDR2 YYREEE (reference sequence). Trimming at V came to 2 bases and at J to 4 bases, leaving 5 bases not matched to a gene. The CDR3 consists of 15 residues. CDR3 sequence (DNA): TGTGCCAGCAGCTTTAGGACAGGGGGCACTTACGAGCAGTACTTC. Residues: CASSFRTGGTYEQYF. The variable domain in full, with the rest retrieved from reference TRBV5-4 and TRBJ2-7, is ETGVTQSPTHLIKTRGQQVTLRCSSQSGHNTVSWYQQALGQGPQFIFQYYREEENGRGNFPPRFSGLQFPNYSSELNVNALELDDSALYLCASSFRTGGTYEQYFGPGTRLTVT.

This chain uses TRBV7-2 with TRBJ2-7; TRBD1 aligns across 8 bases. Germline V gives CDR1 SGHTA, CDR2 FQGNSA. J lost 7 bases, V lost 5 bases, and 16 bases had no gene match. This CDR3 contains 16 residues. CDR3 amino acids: CASSAQGAKWSGEQYF. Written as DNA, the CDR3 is TGTGCCAGCAGCGCCCAGGGGGCCAAGTGGAGCGGTGAGCAGTACTTC. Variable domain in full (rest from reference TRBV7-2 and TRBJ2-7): GAGVSQSPSNKVTEKGKDVELRCDPISGHTALYWYRQSLGQGLEFLIYFQGNSAPDKSGLPSDRFSAERTGGSVSTLTIQRTQQEDSAVYLCASSAQGAKWSGEQYFGPGTRLTVT.